The 2 T cell receptor beta chains below were found in one sample sequenced in a study of metastatic and nonmetastatic thyroid tumors. TCRdb re-called the PCR reads via MiXCR. Among tens of thousands of clones listed, 20% to 25% were seen once. Thyroid surgery was preceded by no treatment in any patient. The sequenced sample was blood. These TCRs come from a female donor with papillary thyroid cancer or a benign thyroid nodule (not recorded which). Some clones in this sample may be carry-over from other donors' samples.

Worth noting for this clone: This may stem from a read error, because a much larger clone lies one nucleotide away. The rearrangement joins TRBV7-9 to TRBJ2-3; the D gene is possibly TRBD1 (5 bases). Trimming removed 5 bases from V and 11 bases from J, with 20 bases in between. The CDR3 length is 14 residues. Germline loops: CDR1 SEHNR, CDR2 FQNEAQ (reference sequence). The CDR3 protein is CASSRTTGANKQYF. CDR3 in DNA: TGTGCCAGCAGCCGCACTACAGGAGCAAATAAGCAGTATTTT.

The genes are TRBV6-1 and TRBJ2-3; D call uncertain. V lost 1 base, J lost 6 bases, and 8 bases lay in between. This CDR3 spans 13 amino acids. Germline V CDR1 and CDR2: MNHNS, SASEGT. The CDR3 sequence is CASSEGPPDTQYF. Here the CDR3 DNA reads TGTGCCAGCAGTGAAGGTCCTCCCGATACGCAGTATTTT.